Below, 21 T cell receptor beta chains from the same sample are listed, as sequenced in a study of cytomegalovirus exposure and HLA in healthy donors. The PCR was carried out with 60 Vbeta primers and 13 Jbeta primers. The table came from immunoSEQ multiplex PCR; TCRdb's copy has only in-frame clones and leaves some out. The sample shows about 91,000 clones, 60% to 65% of them seen only once. Sequencing input: PBMCs. These receptors all stem from a human donor in good health.

The J gene is TRBJ1-1, the V gene TRBV7-9; D is possibly TRBD1 (5 bases). This CDR3 spans 14 amino acids. V dropped 5 bases and J dropped 4 bases, with 14 bases sitting between them. Germline V gives CDR1 SEHNR, CDR2 FQNEAQ (reference sequence). This CDR3 reads CASSPAGRTTEAFF. The CDR3 DNA follows: TGTGCCAGCAGCCCAGCGGGACGGACCACTGAAGCTTTCTTT.

V is TRBV9 and J is TRBJ1-1; 7 bases align to TRBD1. The CDR3 length is 16 residues. J gave up 1 base and V 3 bases, and 9 bases lay outside the gene matches. CDR1 and CDR2 (germline): SGDLS, YYNGEE. CDR3 nucleotides: TGTGCCAGCAGCGCTCTCGTCGGGACAGCGAACACTGAAGCTTTCTTT. Its protein is CASSALVGTANTEAFF.

The chain uses TRBV7-8 and TRBJ2-5; 9 nucleotides agree with TRBD1. There are 15 residues in the CDR3. Germline V gene sequence: CDR1 SGHVS, CDR2 FQNEAQ. Trimming at V came to 5 bases and at J to 3 bases, leaving 7 bases not matched to a gene. For the CDR3, the DNA is TGTGCCAGCAGCCTGCGGACAGGGGCTAAAGAGACCCAGTACTTC. Its protein product is CASSLRTGAKETQYF.

Concerning this clone itself: Mismatch with germline at one junction end may stem from a read error. This chain connects TRBV7-2 to TRBJ1-2; 8 nucleotides agree with TRBD1. This CDR3 is 14 amino acids long. Germline V lookup: CDR1 SGHTA, CDR2 FQGNSA. The DNA of the CDR3 is TGTGCCAGCAGCGGGACAGGCGGACACTATGGCTACCCCTTC. It translates to CASSGTGGHYGYPF.

This chain joins TRBV5-4 and TRBJ1-1; possibly TRBD1 for D (6 bases). This CDR3 has 14 amino acids. Germline lookup yields CDR1 SGHNT and CDR2 YYREEE (reference sequence). V shed 4 bases and J shed 2 bases, with 12 bases lying between them. CDR3 sequence: CASSQAGDNTEAFF. CDR3 nucleotides: TGTGCCAGCAGCCAAGCAGGGGACAACACTGAAGCTTTCTTT.

This clone is a singleton in its sample. CDR3 sequence (DNA): TGTGCCAGCAGCTTGGCCACTAGCGGTGAGCAGTTCTTC. Its protein product is CASSLATSGEQFF. The chain carries TRBV7-8 and TRBJ2-1, with 8 bases that match TRBD2. V was pared by 3 bases and J by 9 bases, with 4 bases of the junction left unmatched. CDR1 and CDR2 (germline): SGHVS, FQNEAQ. CDR3 size: 13 residues. Supplemented by reference TRBV7-8 and TRBJ2-1, the full variable domain reads GAGVSQSPRYKVAKRGQDVALRCDPISGHVSLFWYQQALGQGPEFLTYFQNEAQLDKSGLPSDRFFAERPEGSVSTLKIQRTQQEDSAVYLCASSLATSGEQFFGPGTRLTVL.

This clone is a singleton in its sample. The chain recombines TRBV6-1 with TRBJ2-5, with D perhaps TRBD1 (5 bases). Germline V gives CDR1 MNHNS, CDR2 SASEGT. Trimming removed 7 bases at V and 4 bases at J, with 16 bases between. The CDR3 totals 14 residues. In DNA, the CDR3 is TGTGCCAGCACCATTACTACAGGTGTAGAGACCCAGTACTTC. Its protein product is CASTITTGVETQYF.

This sequence joins TRBV6-4 and TRBJ1-2, with 7 positions matching TRBD1. CDR3 length: 12 amino acids. The V and J ends lost 11 bases and 8 bases, in that order; junction bases with no gene match: 11. The germline CDR1 and CDR2 sequences are MRHNA and SNTAGT. CDR3: CARQTGLSGYTF. The DNA for the CDR3 is TGTGCCCGCCAGACAGGGCTTTCGGGCTACACCTTC.

A single count supports this clone. V gene TRBV25-1 combines with J gene TRBJ1-1, with D maybe TRBD1 (6 bases). In germline, CDR1 is MGHDK, CDR2 SYGVNS. V was trimmed by 0 bases and J by 0 bases, leaving 11 bases between them. The CDR3 contains 16 residues. CDR3 sequence: CASSEYRTALNTEAFF. In DNA, the CDR3 is TGTGCCAGCAGTGAATATAGGACAGCTCTGAACACTGAAGCTTTCTTT.

The V and J genes are TRBV5-1 and TRBJ2-5, with TRBD1 identical over 9 bases. This CDR3 region has 13 residues. The ends lost 4 bases at V and 4 bases at J; junction bases unmatched: 2. Germline loops: CDR1 SGHRS, CDR2 YFSETQ. The CDR3 nucleotides read TGCGCCAGCAGCGCGGGACAGGGAGAGACCCAGTACTTC. Translated, it gives CASSAGQGETQYF.

The genes are TRBV10-3 and TRBJ2-7; 8 bases map to TRBD1. The trim removed 4 bases at V and 6 bases at J, leaving 2 bases unmatched. The CDR3 is 12 amino acids. CDR1 is ENHRY, CDR2 SYGVKD, per germline. CDR3 DNA: TGTGCCATCAGTGGGACAGGGCGCGAGCAGTACTTC. Residues: CAISGTGREQYF.

This clone has a handful of counts. The V call is TRBV7-9, the J call TRBJ1-4; D gene unclear. Germline CDR1 is SEHNR and CDR2 is FQNEAQ (reference sequence). The length of the CDR3 is 12 residues. Trimming left V 3 bases short and J 8 bases short, with 7 bases between. CDR3: CASSLTGEKLFF. Here the CDR3 DNA reads TGTGCCAGCAGCTTGACGGGGGAAAAACTGTTTTTT.

The chain's CDR3 is CASSQDLTNYGYTF. The CDR3 DNA reads as TGCGCCAGCAGCCAAGATTTGACAAACTATGGCTACACCTTC. This chain uses TRBV4-3 with TRBJ1-2; D gene unclear. The V end was cut by 0 bases, the J end by 2 bases, with 7 bases between. The CDR3 has 14 residues. Germline V gives CDR1 LGHNA, CDR2 YSLEER.

V is TRBV9 and J is TRBJ2-1; 7 positions agree with TRBD1. V lost 3 bases to trimming and J lost 5 bases; unmatched junction nucleotides: 2. CDR1 SGDLS and CDR2 YYNGEE come from the germline V gene. CDR3 length equals 13 residues. Here the CDR3 reads CASSEGQNNEQFF. The DNA of the CDR3 is TGTGCCAGCAGCGAGGGACAGAACAATGAGCAGTTCTTC.

This chain uses TRBV15 with TRBJ1-6; no firm D call. The CDR3 loop spans 13 amino acids. V was trimmed by 3 bases and J by 9 bases, leaving 9 bases between them. Germline V gives CDR1 LNHNV, CDR2 YYDKDF (reference sequence). CDR3 sequence: CATSSRTGSPLHF. CDR3 DNA sequence: TGTGCCACCAGCAGCAGGACTGGTTCACCCCTCCACTTT.

This clone occurred a few times. The same CDR3 can be traced to other DNA sequences in this sample. The chain joins TRBV9 to TRBJ1-1; D unresolved. The CDR3 runs to 14 residues. The V and J ends lost 2 bases and 1 base respectively, with 9 bases between them. The germline CDR1 and CDR2 sequences are SGDLS and YYNGEE. CDR3 nucleotides: TGTGCCAGCAGCGTTTCAGCGGGGAACACTGAAGCTTTCTTT. Its protein product is CASSVSAGNTEAFF.

The V and J genes are TRBV4-3 and TRBJ2-5; possible D gene TRBD2, 7 bases. Germline CDR1 and CDR2: LGHNA and YSLEER. The ends were cut back, 5 bases at V and 4 bases at J, with 17 bases in the middle. This CDR3 has 15 residues. The CDR3: CASSYTGRGSETQYF. CDR3 nucleotides: TGCGCCAGCAGCTACACAGGGAGGGGGTCAGAGACCCAGTACTTC.

The CDR3 nucleotides read TGTGCCAGTAGTCGGGCGGGCGGGCTCTACGAGCAGTACTTC. It encodes CASSRAGGLYEQYF. The rearrangement uses TRBV19 and TRBJ2-7; D is perhaps TRBD2 (5 bases). CDR1 is LNHDA and CDR2 is SQIVND in the germline V gene (reference sequence). This CDR3 is built from 14 residues. V shed 5 bases and J shed 3 bases, with 14 bases lying between them.

V and J are TRBV5-4 and TRBJ2-5; the D gene is possibly TRBD2 (5 bases). The ends were cut back, 5 bases at V and 3 bases at J, with 11 bases in the middle. The CDR3 covers 13 residues. Germline CDR1 and CDR2: SGHNT and YYREEE (reference sequence). The CDR3 loop is CASSLLEEETQYF. The CDR3 bases are TGTGCCAGCAGTTTGCTGGAGGAAGAGACCCAGTACTTC.

This chain uses TRBV19 with TRBJ2-3, with a tentative D call TRBD2 (6 bases). Trimming left V 7 bases short and J 6 bases short, with 14 bases between. The germline gives CDR1 LNHDA, CDR2 SQIVND (reference sequence). The CDR3 covers 13 residues. The CDR3 region is CASNGGTGDTQYF. The CDR3 DNA reads TGTGCCAGTAATGGGGGGACGGGTGATACGCAGTATTTT. The full variable domain, in which reference TRBV19 and TRBJ2-3 provide the parts outside the CDR3, is DGGITQSPKYLFRKEGQNVTLSCEQNLNHDAMYWYRQDPGQGLRLIYYSQIVNDFQKGDIAEGYSVSREKKESFPLTVTSAQKNPTAFYLCASNGGTGDTQYFGPGTRLTVL.

The CDR3 sequence: CASSVATSGGSSYNEQFF. The CDR3 DNA sequence: TGTGCCAGCTCAGTTGCCACTAGCGGGGGGAGCTCCTACAATGAGCAGTTCTTC. The V call is TRBV18, the J call TRBJ2-1, with 12 bases that match TRBD2. Germline values: CDR1 KGHSH, CDR2 LQKENI. The length of the CDR3 is 18 residues. Trimming at V came to 5 bases and at J to 0 bases, leaving 8 bases not matched to a gene. Full variable domain (missing parts from reference TRBV18 and TRBJ2-1): NAGVMQNPRHLVRRRGQEARLRCSPMKGHSHVYWYRQLPEEGLKFMVYLQKENIIDESGMPKERFSAEFPKEGPSILRIQQVVRGDSAAYFCASSVATSGGSSYNEQFFGPGTRLTVL.